The TCR beta chain under discussion was sequenced for a study of blood T cell repertoires in COVID-19. Study background: Samples came from the United States, Italy and Spain, spanning acute and convalescent COVID-19.

Clones were sequenced by immunoSEQ multiplex PCR, and TCRdb holds only the in-frame ones, with some missing. The data contain 250,000 to 300,000 clones, 90% of them seen just once; the ten biggest clones take up roughly 6.1%. Input material: peripheral blood. The receptor's source is a woman aged 45-60 years with COVID-19, enrolled during active disease.

The CDR3 nucleotides are TGCAGTGCTAGTGGGTACAGGGGCAATGAAGAGACCCAGTACTTC. It yields the protein CSASGYRGNEETQYF. The chain has TRBV20-1 and TRBJ2-5; 7 bases fit TRBD1. Germline loops: CDR1 DFQATT, CDR2 SNEGSKA (reference sequence). V was pared by 3 bases and J by 3 bases, with 10 bases of the junction left unmatched. The CDR3 contains 15 residues.